Each of the 27 T cell receptor beta chains below was sequenced from the same sample in a study of glioma-infiltrating T cells. Using RNA template, CDR3s of TCR alpha and beta were amplified with iRepertoire arm-PCR. TCRdb independently ran MiXCR on the multiplex PCR reads; one entry per CDR3 protein. The sample lists about 140,000 distinct CDR3 sequences, about two fifths seen once, with over 15% in the top ten. The sequenced sample was glioma tissue, nonneoplastic brain tissue, or PBMCs (not recorded which). The receptors stem from a human donor with low-grade glioma or glioblastoma, undergoing nonglioma brain surgery, or in good health (not recorded which).

The rearrangement links TRBV7-2 to TRBJ2-5; tentatively, D is TRBD1 (5 bases). This CDR3 is 13 amino acids long. With 4 bases removed from V and 5 bases from J, the gap between germline ends came to 11 bases. Germline V gives CDR1 SGHTA, CDR2 FQGNSA. The DNA of the CDR3 is TGTGCCAGCAGCTCCAGGGTCCCGGAGACCCAGTACTTC. The encoded protein is CASSSRVPETQYF.

The chain uses TRBV7-2 and TRBJ2-1; 8 positions agree with TRBD2. The V and J ends lost 1 base and 7 bases, in that order; junction bases with no gene match: 6. Germline V gene sequence: CDR1 SGHTA, CDR2 FQGNSA. This CDR3 has 15 residues. CDR3 in DNA: TGTGCCAGCAGCTTAGACGGGGGGGCTTGGAATGAGCAGTTCTTC. This gives the protein CASSLDGGAWNEQFF. Complete variable domain (other parts from reference TRBV7-2 and TRBJ2-1): GAGVSQSPSNKVTEKGKDVELRCDPISGHTALYWYRQSLGQGLEFLIYFQGNSAPDKSGLPSDRFSAERTGGSVSTLTIQRTQQEDSAVYLCASSLDGGAWNEQFFGPGTRLTVL.

Only a few counts were recorded for this clonotype. The chain combines TRBV20-1 with TRBJ2-7; either TRBD1 or TRBD2 may supply D (6 bases each). Deletions cut 8 bases from V and 5 bases from J, with 10 bases between. Germline lookup yields CDR1 DFQATT and CDR2 SNEGSKA (reference sequence). This CDR3 contains 10 residues. The DNA of the CDR3 is TGCAGTTCAGGGGAGGACGAGCAGTACTTC. Translating it yields CSSGEDEQYF.

This clonotype was observed many times. This chain uses TRBV6-1 with TRBJ2-3, with TRBD2 identical over 8 bases. V shed 4 bases and J 4 bases; nucleotides not matched to a gene: 4. The CDR3 totals 14 residues. Germline CDR1 MNHNS, CDR2 SASEGT. The CDR3 DNA reads as TGTGCCAGCAGTGCTAGAGCGGGAGCAGATACGCAGTATTTT. Its translation: CASSARAGADTQYF.

V gene TRBV12-3 or TRBV12-4 combines with J gene TRBJ2-5, with 7 bases aligning to TRBD1. V was pared by 10 bases and J by 5 bases, with 13 bases of the junction left unmatched. This CDR3 comprises 14 residues. The CDR3 sequence: CATIYTQGWETQYF. CDR3 in DNA: TGTGCCACCATCTATACACAGGGGTGGGAGACCCAGTACTTC.

This rearrangement joins TRBV4-1 to TRBJ1-3, with TRBD1 as a possible D gene (5 bases). CDR1 MGHRA and CDR2 YSYEKL come from the germline V gene. Trimming stripped 3 bases from V and 4 bases from J, with 16 bases between. The CDR3 covers 16 residues. The CDR3 DNA sequence: TGCGCCAGCAGCCAGGAGCAGGTTCACAGGGGAAACACCATATATTTT. Protein sequence: CASSQEQVHRGNTIYF.

The sample holds one count of this clonotype. The chain combines TRBV2 with TRBJ1-2, with D perhaps TRBD1 (5 bases). CDR3 length: 14 amino acids. Trimming stripped 6 bases from V and 6 bases from J, with 17 bases between. Germline V CDR1 and CDR2: SNHLY, FYNNEI. The CDR3 nucleotides read TGTGCCAGCAGACGGACCACAGGTCTACATGGCTACACCTTC. Translated: CASRRTTGLHGYTF.

This clonotype has more than one count but fewer than ten. V gene TRBV28 combines with J gene TRBJ1-1; possibly TRBD1 for D (5 bases). Germline V gene sequence: CDR1 MDHEN, CDR2 SYDVKM. This CDR3 region has 14 residues. V lost 6 bases and J 1 base, leaving 12 bases between the germline ends. The CDR3: CASSPTERNTEAFF. The DNA for the CDR3 is TGTGCCAGCAGCCCGACAGAAAGGAACACTGAAGCTTTCTTT.

This clonotype was counted at least ten times. The chain carries TRBV7-2 and TRBJ2-3; no clear D gene. CDR3 length: 11 amino acids. CDR1 SGHTA and CDR2 FQGNSA come from the germline V gene. Trimming stripped 2 bases from V and 6 bases from J, with 3 bases between. The CDR3 bases are TGTGCCAGCAGCTTATGGGATACGCAGTATTTT. Its protein is CASSLWDTQYF.

The chain couples TRBV7-2 to TRBJ2-2; 7 nucleotides align to TRBD2. This CDR3 is 13 amino acids long. Per the germline V gene, CDR1 is SGHTA and CDR2 is FQGNSA. V dropped 1 base and J dropped 13; count of bases not matched to a gene: 6. The CDR3 region has the DNA TGTGCCAGCAGCTTAGAGGCTAGCGGTGCGCTGTTTTTT. Amino acid sequence: CASSLEASGALFF.

This clonotype was observed a handful of times. The chain uses TRBV20-1 and TRBJ2-3; tentatively, D is TRBD2 (6 bases). The CDR3 is made up of 14 amino acids. From germline, CDR1 is DFQATT and CDR2 SNEGSKA (reference sequence). The chain's CDR3 is CSPRDSANTDTQYF. CDR3 nucleotides: TGCAGCCCCCGGGACTCAGCTAACACAGATACGCAGTATTTT.

This clonotype was seen a single time. The V and J genes are TRBV18 and TRBJ1-1; no clear D gene. The CDR3 sequence is 13 residues long. V was trimmed by 2 bases and J by 6 bases, leaving 10 bases between them. Germline V gives CDR1 KGHSH, CDR2 LQKENI. DNA for the CDR3: TGTGCCAGCTCACCAAGTGTGGCTTCTGAAGCTTTCTTT. The encoded protein is CASSPSVASEAFF.

The rearrangement joins TRBV20-1 to TRBJ2-2, with a possible D match to TRBD1 (5 bases). Trimming pared 5 bases from V and 6 bases from J, leaving 10 bases between. The germline V gene has CDR1 DFQATT and CDR2 SNEGSKA (reference sequence). This CDR3 is 12 amino acids long. CDR3 loop: CSADLGAGELFF. The CDR3 DNA reads TGCAGTGCTGATCTAGGGGCCGGGGAGCTGTTTTTT.

This clonotype turned up a few times. V usage is TRBV10-3 and J usage is TRBJ2-3; D not certain. V gave up 7 bases and J gave up 1 base, with 12 bases separating them. The CDR3 sequence is 14 residues long. The germline V gene has CDR1 ENHRY and CDR2 SYGVKD. As DNA, the CDR3 is TGTGCCATCAATGGGGTGGTGGGCACAGATACGCAGTATTTT. This translates into CAINGVVGTDTQYF.

This clonotype was recorded a few times. The chain links TRBV4-2 to TRBJ2-7; 7 bases are a match to TRBD1. The germline V gene encodes CDR1 LGHNA and CDR2 YNFKEQ. The CDR3 loop spans 20 amino acids. Losses at the gene ends were 1 base for V and 3 bases for J; bases not matched to a gene: 21. CDR3 loop: CASSQAVPPLVAGGSYEQYF. CDR3 nucleotides: TGTGCCAGCAGCCAAGCCGTTCCCCCACTGGTGGCAGGGGGTAGCTACGAGCAGTACTTC.

The rearrangement links TRBV6-1 to TRBJ2-7, with 7 nucleotides matching TRBD1. The CDR3 runs 14 residues. The V and J ends lost 6 bases and 3 bases, in that order; junction bases with no gene match: 8. From germline, CDR1 is MNHNS and CDR2 SASEGT. The CDR3 DNA reads as TGTGCCAGCAGCTATCCGGGACAGAGCTACGAGCAGTACTTC. It translates to CASSYPGQSYEQYF.

J is TRBJ2-7 and V is TRBV20-1; TRBD1 or TRBD2 may be the D gene (5 bases each). There are 14 residues in the CDR3. V was cut by 3 bases and J by 10 bases, with 22 bases left in between. Germline CDR1 is DFQATT and CDR2 is SNEGSKA (reference sequence). CDR3 nucleotide sequence: TGCAGTGCTAGGTCAGAGATGGGCCGGGACGGACAGTACTTC. The encoded protein is CSARSEMGRDGQYF.

This clonotype was recorded once. The chain joins TRBV13 to TRBJ1-1, with D uncertain. This CDR3 spans 15 amino acids. Between the trimmed V and J ends, which lost 3 bases and 6 bases, there was a span of 17 bases. Germline V gene lookup returns CDR1 PRHDT and CDR2 FYEKMQ (reference sequence). The CDR3 DNA follows: TGTGCCAGCAGCTTTCCCGCCCGCGGGCCCGCTGAAGCTTTCTTT. Its translation is CASSFPARGPAEAFF.

This clonotype was seen more than once but under ten times. One end of the junction varies from germline; a read error may be responsible. The chain joins TRBV20-1 to TRBJ1-1; the match to TRBD1 covers 8 bases. CDR1 is DFQATT, CDR2 SNEGSKA, per germline (reference sequence). The CDR3 runs 12 residues. CDR3 amino acids: CSATGDRWIAVF. For the CDR3, the DNA is TGCAGTGCTACGGGGGACAGGTGGATAGCGGTCTTT.

This clonotype was counted once. The V call is TRBV4-1, the J call TRBJ1-2, with 7 bases lining up with TRBD1. V was clipped by 0 bases and J by 4 bases; unmatched bases: 5. There are 15 residues in the CDR3. CDR1 and CDR2 from the germline V gene are MGHRA and YSYEKL. CDR3 nucleotides: TGCGCCAGCAGCCAAGATCCACAGGGGAGCTATGGCTACACCTTC. It yields the protein CASSQDPQGSYGYTF.

The gene calls are TRBV28 and TRBJ2-7; no reliable D call. V lost 5 bases, J lost 2 bases, and 10 bases lay in between. Germline V gene data show CDR1 as MDHEN and CDR2 as SYDVKM. CDR3 size: 13 residues. CDR3 sequence reads: CASSVGSAYEQYF. CDR3 nucleotides: TGTGCCAGCAGTGTAGGCAGTGCCTACGAGCAGTACTTC. Supplemented by reference TRBV28 and TRBJ2-7, the full variable domain reads DVKVTQSSRYLVKRTGEKVFLECVQDMDHENMFWYRQDPGLGLRLIYFSYDVKMKEKGDIPEGYSVSREKKERFSLILESASTNQTSMYLCASSVGSAYEQYFGPGTRLTVT.

The V call is TRBV29-1, the J call TRBJ1-2; D is undetermined. The ends were cut back, 1 base at V and 7 bases at J, with 13 bases in the middle. The CDR3 contains 13 residues. In germline, CDR1 is SQVTM, CDR2 ANQGSEA. The CDR3 sequence is CSVEGEKRVGYTF. In nucleotides, the CDR3 is TGCAGCGTTGAAGGGGAAAAAAGGGTTGGCTACACCTTC.

The chain employs TRBV20-1 and TRBJ2-7; TRBD2 matches at 10 bases. The CDR3 runs to 15 residues. Looked up from germline, CDR1 is DFQATT and CDR2 is SNEGSKA (reference sequence). The junction had 11 bases not matched to a gene; V was cut back by 6 bases and J by 3 bases. The CDR3: CSAIASGRALYEQYF. As DNA, the CDR3 is TGCAGTGCAATTGCGAGCGGGAGGGCCCTCTACGAGCAGTACTTC.

This clonotype was seen a few times. The chain couples TRBV27 to TRBJ1-5; no clear D. This CDR3 has 15 amino acids. Germline lookup yields CDR1 MNHEY and CDR2 SMNVEV (reference sequence). V lost 5 bases, J lost 0 bases, and 11 bases lay in between. This chain's CDR3 is CASSPSPHSNQPQHF. The CDR3 nucleotides are TGTGCCAGCAGTCCCTCCCCACATAGCAATCAGCCCCAGCATTTT.

The V gene is TRBV20-1, the J gene TRBJ1-1; D remains ambiguous. Trimming pared 3 bases from V and 6 bases from J, leaving 17 bases between. The CDR3 extends over 14 amino acids. Germline lookup yields CDR1 DFQATT and CDR2 SNEGSKA (reference sequence). CDR3 sequence (DNA): TGCAGTGCTAGGGGTTTGACGAGGGTCGCTGAAGCTTTCTTT. Amino acid sequence: CSARGLTRVAEAFF.

The V and J genes are TRBV6-5 and TRBJ2-5; 10 nucleotides match TRBD1. V shed 4 bases, J shed 4 bases, and the junction held 0 bases outside the gene matches. The CDR3 is 13 amino acids. In germline, CDR1 is MNHEY, CDR2 SVGAGI. The CDR3 DNA reads as TGTGCCAGCAGTTGGACAGGGGGAGAGACCCAGTACTTC. This gives the protein CASSWTGGETQYF.

The sample holds a few counts of this clonotype. CDR3: CAIRTSGGDNEQFF. In nucleotides, the CDR3 is TGTGCCATCCGGACTAGCGGGGGGGACAATGAGCAGTTCTTC. The chain recombines TRBV10-3 with TRBJ2-1; 15 bases are a match to TRBD2. V gave up 8 bases and J gave up 5 bases; unmatched junction bases: 1. This CDR3 has 14 residues. Germline V gene data show CDR1 as ENHRY and CDR2 as SYGVKD.